This TCR beta chain was documented in a study of cytomegalovirus exposure and HLA in healthy donors. Study-wide results and caveats: What was likely a sequencing artifact was a cluster of highly shared sequence variants. Excluded: some indistinguishable V segments such as TRBV6-2 and TRBV6-3.

In the case of this clone: Its antigen remains unidentified.

PCR primers comprised 60 Vbeta and 13 Jbeta primers. The repertoire was sequenced with immunoSEQ multiplex PCR; TCRdb's copy has only in-frame clones and lacks some. The sample includes about 96,000 clones. V trimming: 5 bases; J trimming: 3 bases; junction bases outside the gene matches: 5. Germline CDR1 is SEHNR and CDR2 is FQNEAQ (reference sequence). The CDR3 spans 14 residues. The chain employs TRBV7-9 and TRBJ2-7; 9 bases fit TRBD1. The origin of this receptor is a woman under 40 in good health and CMV-seronegative. The sample taken for sequencing was PBMCs. CDR3 in amino acids: CASSPGTGFYEQYF. The CDR3 DNA is TGTGCCAGCAGCCCAGGGACAGGGTTCTACGAGCAGTACTTC.